A selection of T cell receptor beta chains follows, all from one sample in a study of blood T cell repertoires in COVID-19. The repertoire was sequenced with immunoSEQ multiplex PCR; TCRdb's copy has only in-frame clones and lacks some. The sample records around 56,000 clones, 65% to 85% being singletons. The sequenced sample was peripheral blood. These receptors came from a man aged 55 to 69 with acute or convalescent COVID-19. Both conserved end residues are part of each CDR3. A D gene is named only where the DNA matches it firmly.

CASRRRGSGNTIYF | TGTGCCAGCAGACGCCGGGGCTCTGGAAACACCATATATTTT | . | TRBJ1-3 | TRBV3-1/TRBV3-2
CASSPQRMELNTEAFF | TGTGCCAGCAGCCCCCAGAGGATGGAGTTGAACACTGAAGCTTTCTTT | . | TRBJ1-1 | TRBV7-2
CASSSDFRGYTF | . | . | TRBJ1-2 | TRBV3-1/TRBV3-2
CASRGGGTREQFF | TGTGCCAGCAGAGGCGGGGGAACGCGAGAGCAGTTCTTC | TRBD2 | TRBJ2-1 | TRBV2
CASSQVGSTDTQYF | TGTGCCAGCAGCCAGGTCGGGTCCACAGATACGCAGTATTTT | . | TRBJ2-3 | TRBV3-1/TRBV3-2
CASSQGRLAGGPGDTQYF | TGTGCCAGCAGCCAAGGTCGACTAGCGGGGGGGCCCGGAGATACGCAGTATTTT | TRBD2 | TRBJ2-3 | TRBV3-1/TRBV3-2
CASSRGVSGVGSYNEQFF | TGTGCCAGCAGCCGGGGGGTTAGCGGGGTTGGTTCCTACAATGAGCAGTTCTTC | TRBD2 | TRBJ2-1 | TRBV5-4
CAGSLTGIGTDTQYF | TGTGCCGGCAGCTTGACAGGGATCGGAACAGATACGCAGTATTTT | TRBD1 | TRBJ2-3 | TRBV7-3
CASSDGTSGADTQYF | TGTGCCAGCAGTGACGGGACTAGCGGGGCAGATACGCAGTATTTT | TRBD2 | TRBJ2-3 | TRBV6-4
CASSQGAVLTF | TGTGCCAGCAGCCAAGGAGCCGTCCTGACTTTC | . | TRBJ2-6 | TRBV14
CASSLREYEQYF | TGTGCCAGCAGCTTGCGGGAGTACGAGCAGTACTTC | TRBD2 | TRBJ2-7 | TRBV7-9
CASSVGFDEQFF | TGTGCCAGCAGCGTAGGTTTCGATGAGCAGTTCTTC | . | TRBJ2-1 | TRBV9
CSVGGGKNEQFF | TGCAGCGTTGGCGGGGGCAAGAATGAGCAGTTCTTC | . | TRBJ2-1 | TRBV29-1